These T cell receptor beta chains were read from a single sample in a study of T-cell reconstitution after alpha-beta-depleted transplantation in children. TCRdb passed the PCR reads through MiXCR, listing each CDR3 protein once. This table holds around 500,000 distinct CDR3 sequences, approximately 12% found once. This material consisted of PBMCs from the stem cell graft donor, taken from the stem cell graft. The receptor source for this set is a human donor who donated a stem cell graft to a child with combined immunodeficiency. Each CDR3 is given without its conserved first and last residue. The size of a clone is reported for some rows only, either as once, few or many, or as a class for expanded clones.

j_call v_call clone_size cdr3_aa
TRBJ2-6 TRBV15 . ATSRDLQVRRPSGANVLT
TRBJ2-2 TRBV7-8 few ASSPFGVQDTGELF
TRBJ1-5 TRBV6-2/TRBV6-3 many ASSLDSGNQPQH
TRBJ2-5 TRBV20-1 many SARTSGRETQY
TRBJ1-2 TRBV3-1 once ASSQEVTGGSGYT
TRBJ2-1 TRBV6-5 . ASSYGVGNEQF
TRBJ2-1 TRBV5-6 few ASSFWTGKGNEQF
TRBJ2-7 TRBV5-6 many ASSLRFRDSTYEQY
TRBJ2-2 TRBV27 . APRGGGSTTGELF
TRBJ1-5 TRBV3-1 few ASSQGAGNRHQPQH
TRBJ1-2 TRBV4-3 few ASSQGRVSGYT
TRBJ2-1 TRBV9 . ASNSEEASPYNEQF
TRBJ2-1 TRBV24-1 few ATSDSPSKGTEQF
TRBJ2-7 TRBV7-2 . ASSWLRGSGEQY
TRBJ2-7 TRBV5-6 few ASSSASSHEQY
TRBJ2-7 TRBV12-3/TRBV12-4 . ASSPLRPPNEQY
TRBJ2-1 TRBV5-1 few ASSWVQGAGTDEQF
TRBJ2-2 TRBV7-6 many ASSPWTSNTGELF
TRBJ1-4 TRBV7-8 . ASSKGLIGTNEKLF
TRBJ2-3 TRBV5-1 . ASSLVSGITDTQY
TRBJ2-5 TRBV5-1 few ASTVGSRETQY
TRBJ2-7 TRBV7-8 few ASSLLVRAGLPFYEQY
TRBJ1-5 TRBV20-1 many SARELSGDGQPQH
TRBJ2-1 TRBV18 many ASSPREQHYNEQF
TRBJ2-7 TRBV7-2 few ASSLAPFYEQY
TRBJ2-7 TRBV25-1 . ASSVGISYEQY
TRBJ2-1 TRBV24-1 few ATSDYTVSSYNEQF
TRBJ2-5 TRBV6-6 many ASRATGEETQY